In this sample, the clone carrying this T cell receptor (beta chain) turned up once. The same CDR3 also results from other DNA sequences found in this sample. The entry originates in a study of shared clonotypes between healthy human individuals. Study at large: A couple of female and a few male donors aged 18 to 49 were enrolled.

The CDR3 has 13 amino acids. J was trimmed by 2 bases and V by 5 bases; bases with no gene match: 3. Per the germline V gene, CDR1 is PRHDT and CDR2 is FYEKMQ (reference sequence). CD45RO-negative, CCR7-positively selected cells formed the naive CD8 fraction, excluding terminally differentiated effector memory CD45RA+ cells. The assay was immunoSEQ multiplex PCR, and TCRdb's table has in-frame clones only and misses some. Of about 2.2 million clones in the sample, 85% to 95% were seen once. What was sequenced was naive CD8+ T cells from PBMCs. The chain has TRBV13 and TRBJ2-7; 7 bases are shared with TRBD1. The receptor was derived from a man younger than 35 in good health. Some clones in this sample may be carry-over from other donors' samples. The CDR3 is CASSRTGTYEQYF. CDR3 nucleotide sequence: TGTGCCAGCAGCCGGACAGGTACCTACGAGCAGTACTTC.